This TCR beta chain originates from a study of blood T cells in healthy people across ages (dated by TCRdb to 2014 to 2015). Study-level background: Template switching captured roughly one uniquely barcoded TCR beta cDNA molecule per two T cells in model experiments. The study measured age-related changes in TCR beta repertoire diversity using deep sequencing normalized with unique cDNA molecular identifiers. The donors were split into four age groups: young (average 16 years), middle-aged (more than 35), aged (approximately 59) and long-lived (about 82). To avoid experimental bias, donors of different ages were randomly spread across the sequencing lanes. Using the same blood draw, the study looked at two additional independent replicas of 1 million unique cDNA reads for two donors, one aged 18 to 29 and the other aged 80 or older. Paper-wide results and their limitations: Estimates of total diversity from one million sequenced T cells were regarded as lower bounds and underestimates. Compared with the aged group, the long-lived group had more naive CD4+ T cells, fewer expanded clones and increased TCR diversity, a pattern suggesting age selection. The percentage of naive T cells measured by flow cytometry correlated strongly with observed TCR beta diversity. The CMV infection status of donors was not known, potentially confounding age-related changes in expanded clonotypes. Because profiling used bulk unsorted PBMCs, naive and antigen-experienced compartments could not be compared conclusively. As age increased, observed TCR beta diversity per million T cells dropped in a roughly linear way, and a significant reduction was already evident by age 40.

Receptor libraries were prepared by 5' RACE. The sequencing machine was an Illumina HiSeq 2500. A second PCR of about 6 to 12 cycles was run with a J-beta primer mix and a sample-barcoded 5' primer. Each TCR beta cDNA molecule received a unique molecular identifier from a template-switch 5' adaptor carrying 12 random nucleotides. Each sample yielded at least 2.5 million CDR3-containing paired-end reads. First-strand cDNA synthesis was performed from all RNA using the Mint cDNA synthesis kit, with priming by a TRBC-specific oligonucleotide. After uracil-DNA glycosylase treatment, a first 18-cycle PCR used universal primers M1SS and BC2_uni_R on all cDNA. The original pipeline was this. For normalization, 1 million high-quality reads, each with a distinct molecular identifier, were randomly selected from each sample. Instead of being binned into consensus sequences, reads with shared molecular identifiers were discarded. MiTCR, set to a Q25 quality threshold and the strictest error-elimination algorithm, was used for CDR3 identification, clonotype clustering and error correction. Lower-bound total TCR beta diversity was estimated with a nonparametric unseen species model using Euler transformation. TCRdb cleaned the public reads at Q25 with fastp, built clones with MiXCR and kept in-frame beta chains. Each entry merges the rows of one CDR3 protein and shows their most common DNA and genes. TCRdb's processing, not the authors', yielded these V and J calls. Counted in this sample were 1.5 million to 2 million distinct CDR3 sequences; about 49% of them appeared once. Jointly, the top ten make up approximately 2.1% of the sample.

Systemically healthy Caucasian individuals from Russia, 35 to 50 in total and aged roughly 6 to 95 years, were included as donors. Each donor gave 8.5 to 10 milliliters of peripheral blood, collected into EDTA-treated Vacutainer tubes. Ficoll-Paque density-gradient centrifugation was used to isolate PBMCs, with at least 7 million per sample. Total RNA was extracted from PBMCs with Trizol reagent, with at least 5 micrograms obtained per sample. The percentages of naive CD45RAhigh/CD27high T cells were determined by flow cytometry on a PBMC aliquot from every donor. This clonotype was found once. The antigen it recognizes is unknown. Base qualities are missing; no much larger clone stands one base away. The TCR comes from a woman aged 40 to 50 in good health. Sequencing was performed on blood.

The nucleotide sequence reads as follows: TGTGCCAGCAGTTACGGACTCCCTGGTGAGCAGTTCTTC. Its translation is CASSYGLPGEQFF. Here the chain combines TRBV6-2 or TRBV6-3 and TRBJ2-1; D gene: possibly TRBD2, on 5 matching bases. The V and J ends are trimmed by 2 bases and 9 bases, leaving 11 bases between them. The CDR3 covers 13 residues, taking in both the cysteine and the phenylalanine. Only the CDR3 DNA is retained, 39 bases long and in frame from the first base. From the germline V gene, CDR1 is MNHEY and CDR2 is SVGEGT.